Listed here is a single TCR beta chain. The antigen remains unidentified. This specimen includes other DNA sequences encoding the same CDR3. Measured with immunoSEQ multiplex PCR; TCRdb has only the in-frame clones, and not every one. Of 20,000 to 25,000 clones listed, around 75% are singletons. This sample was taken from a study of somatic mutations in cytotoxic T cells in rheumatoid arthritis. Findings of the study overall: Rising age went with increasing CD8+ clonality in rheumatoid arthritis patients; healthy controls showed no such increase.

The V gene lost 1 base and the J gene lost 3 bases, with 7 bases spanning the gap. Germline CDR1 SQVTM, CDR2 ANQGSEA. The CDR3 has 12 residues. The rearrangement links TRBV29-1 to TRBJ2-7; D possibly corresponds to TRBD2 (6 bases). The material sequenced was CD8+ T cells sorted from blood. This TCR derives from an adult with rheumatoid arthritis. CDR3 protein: CSVEVADYEQYF. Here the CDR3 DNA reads TGCAGCGTTGAAGTAGCGGACTACGAGCAGTACTTC.